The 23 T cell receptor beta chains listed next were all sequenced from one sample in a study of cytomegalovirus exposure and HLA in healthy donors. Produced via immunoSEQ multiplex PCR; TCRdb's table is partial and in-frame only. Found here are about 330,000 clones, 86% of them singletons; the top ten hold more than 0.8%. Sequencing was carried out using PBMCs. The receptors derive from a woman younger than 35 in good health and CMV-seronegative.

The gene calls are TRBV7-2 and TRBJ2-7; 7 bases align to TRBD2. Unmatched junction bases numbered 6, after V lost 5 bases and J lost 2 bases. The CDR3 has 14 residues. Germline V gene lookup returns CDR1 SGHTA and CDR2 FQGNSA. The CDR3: CASSRLAVAYEQYF. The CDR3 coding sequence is TGTGCCAGCAGCAGACTAGCTGTTGCCTACGAGCAGTACTTC.

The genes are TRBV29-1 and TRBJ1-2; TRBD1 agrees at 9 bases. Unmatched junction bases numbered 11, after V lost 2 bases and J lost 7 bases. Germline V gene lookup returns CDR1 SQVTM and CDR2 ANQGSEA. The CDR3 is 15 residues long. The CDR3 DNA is TGCAGCGTTGAACTTTCCGGGACAGGGTTTTCTGGCTACACCTTC. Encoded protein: CSVELSGTGFSGYTF.

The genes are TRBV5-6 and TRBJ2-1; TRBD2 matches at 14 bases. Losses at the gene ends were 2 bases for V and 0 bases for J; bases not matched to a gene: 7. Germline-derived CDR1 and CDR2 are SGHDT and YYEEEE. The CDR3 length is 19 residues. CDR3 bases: TGTGCCAGCAGCTTTCCCGGGACTAGCGGGAGAAACTCCTACAATGAGCAGTTCTTC. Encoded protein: CASSFPGTSGRNSYNEQFF.

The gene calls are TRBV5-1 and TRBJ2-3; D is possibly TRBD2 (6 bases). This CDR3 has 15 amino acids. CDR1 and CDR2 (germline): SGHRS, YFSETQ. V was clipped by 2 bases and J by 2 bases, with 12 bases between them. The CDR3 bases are TGCGCCAGCAGCTTTAGCGGCACGGACACAGATACGCAGTATTTT. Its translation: CASSFSGTDTDTQYF.

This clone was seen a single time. The CDR3 bases are TGCAGCGTTGAAGGAGGCAACTTATACGGGGAGGCTCTATACAATGAGCAGTTCTTC. Translating gives CSVEGGNLYGEALYNEQFF. The rearrangement links TRBV29-1 to TRBJ2-1; a possible D gene is TRBD2 (6 bases). Deletions cut 1 base from V and 4 bases from J, with 26 bases between. There are 19 residues in the CDR3. Germline V CDR1 and CDR2: SQVTM, ANQGSEA.

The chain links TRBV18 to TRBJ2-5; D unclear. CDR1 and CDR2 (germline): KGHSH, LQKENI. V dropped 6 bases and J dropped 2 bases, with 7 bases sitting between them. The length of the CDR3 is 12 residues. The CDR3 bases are TGTGCCAGCTCGTCAAATCAAGAGACCCAGTACTTC. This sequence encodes CASSSNQETQYF.

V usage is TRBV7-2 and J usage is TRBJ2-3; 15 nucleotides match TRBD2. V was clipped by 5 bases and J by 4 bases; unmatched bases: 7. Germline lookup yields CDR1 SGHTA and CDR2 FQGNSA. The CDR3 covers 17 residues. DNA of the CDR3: TGTGCCAGCAGCCCGGGGACTAGCGGGAGGCTATCAGATACGCAGTATTTT. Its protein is CASSPGTSGRLSDTQYF.

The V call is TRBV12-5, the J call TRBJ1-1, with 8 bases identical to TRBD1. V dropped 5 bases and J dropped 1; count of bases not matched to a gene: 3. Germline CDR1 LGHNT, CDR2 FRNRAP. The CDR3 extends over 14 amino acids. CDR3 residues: CASGLTGANTEAFF. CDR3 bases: TGTGCTAGTGGTCTGACAGGGGCGAACACTGAAGCTTTCTTT.

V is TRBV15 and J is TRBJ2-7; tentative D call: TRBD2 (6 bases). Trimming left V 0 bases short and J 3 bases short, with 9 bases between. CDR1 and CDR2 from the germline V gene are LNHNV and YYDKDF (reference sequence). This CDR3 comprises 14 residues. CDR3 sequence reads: CATSRDGTYYEQYF. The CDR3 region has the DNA TGTGCCACCAGCAGAGATGGGACTTACTACGAGCAGTACTTC.

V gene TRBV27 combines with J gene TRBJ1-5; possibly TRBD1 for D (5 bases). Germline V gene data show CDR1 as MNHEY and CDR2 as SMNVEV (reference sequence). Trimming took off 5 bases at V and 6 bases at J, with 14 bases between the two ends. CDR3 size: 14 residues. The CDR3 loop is CASSLGDFSQPQHF. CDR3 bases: TGTGCCAGCAGTCTTGGGGACTTCAGTCAGCCCCAGCATTTT.

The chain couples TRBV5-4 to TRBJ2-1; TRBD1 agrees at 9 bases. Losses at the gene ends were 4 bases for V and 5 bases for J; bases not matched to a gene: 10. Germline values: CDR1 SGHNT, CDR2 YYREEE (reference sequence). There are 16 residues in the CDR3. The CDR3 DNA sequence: TGTGCCAGCAGCCAGGGGTCGGGACAGGGACACAATGAGCAGTTCTTC. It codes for CASSQGSGQGHNEQFF.

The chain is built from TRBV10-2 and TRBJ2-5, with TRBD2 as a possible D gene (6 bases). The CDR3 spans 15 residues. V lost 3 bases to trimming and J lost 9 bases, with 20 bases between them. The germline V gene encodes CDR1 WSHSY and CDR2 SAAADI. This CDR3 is CASSDPGGTLRAQYF. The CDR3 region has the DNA TGCGCCAGCAGTGACCCCGGAGGGACCCTAAGGGCCCAGTACTTC.

CDR3 DNA: TGTGCCAGCAAGACGGGAGTCGTCGGGGAGACCCAGTACTTC. It translates to CASKTGVVGETQYF. This sequence joins TRBV5-4 and TRBJ2-5; D is possibly TRBD2 (6 bases). The germline gives CDR1 SGHNT, CDR2 YYREEE (reference sequence). The CDR3 covers 14 residues. The ends were cut back, 6 bases at V and 5 bases at J, with 17 bases in the middle.

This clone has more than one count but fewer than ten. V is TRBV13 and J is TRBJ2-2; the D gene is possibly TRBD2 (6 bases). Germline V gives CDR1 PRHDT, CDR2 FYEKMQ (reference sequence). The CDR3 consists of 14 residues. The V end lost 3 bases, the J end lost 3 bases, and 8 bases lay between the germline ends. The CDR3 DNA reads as TGTGCCAGCAGCTTCGGGGACTACACCGGGGAGCTGTTTTTT. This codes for CASSFGDYTGELFF.

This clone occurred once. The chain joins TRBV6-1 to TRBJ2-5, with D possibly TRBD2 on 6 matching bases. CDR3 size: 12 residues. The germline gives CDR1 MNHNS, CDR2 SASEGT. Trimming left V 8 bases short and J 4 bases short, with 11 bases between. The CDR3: CASLRGTETQYF. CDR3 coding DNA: TGTGCCAGCCTCCGCGGGACAGAGACCCAGTACTTC.

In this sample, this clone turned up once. CDR3 DNA sequence: TGTGCCAGCAGTCCAGCGGGAGTCTACAATGAGCAGTTCTTC. It encodes CASSPAGVYNEQFF. The chain combines TRBV27 with TRBJ2-1, with TRBD2 matching 8 bases. The CDR3 has 14 amino acids. With V trimmed by 5 bases and J by 3 bases, 3 bases remained unmatched. CDR1 MNHEY and CDR2 SMNVEV come from the germline V gene (reference sequence).

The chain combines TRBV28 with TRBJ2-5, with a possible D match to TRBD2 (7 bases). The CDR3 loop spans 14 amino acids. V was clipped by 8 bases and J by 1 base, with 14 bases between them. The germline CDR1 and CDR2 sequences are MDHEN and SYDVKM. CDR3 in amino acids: CASCWGGAQETQYF. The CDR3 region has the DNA TGTGCCAGCTGCTGGGGGGGCGCCCAAGAGACCCAGTACTTC. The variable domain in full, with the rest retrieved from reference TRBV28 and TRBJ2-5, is DVKVTQSSRYLVKRTGEKVFLECVQDMDHENMFWYRQDPGLGLRLIYFSYDVKMKEKGDIPEGYSVSREKKERFSLILESASTNQTSMYLCASCWGGAQETQYFGPGTRLLVL.

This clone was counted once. The CDR3, as DNA: TGTGCCAGCAGCGGGACCGGGACAGGGGGCTCCCCTTACTATGGCTACACCTTC. It yields the protein CASSGTGTGGSPYYGYTF. The chain joins TRBV13 to TRBJ1-2, with 12 bases identical to TRBD1. The CDR3 sequence is 18 residues long. The V segment lost 5 bases and the J segment 3 bases; nucleotides outside the gene matches: 13. Germline CDR1 reads PRHDT; CDR2 reads FYEKMQ (reference sequence).

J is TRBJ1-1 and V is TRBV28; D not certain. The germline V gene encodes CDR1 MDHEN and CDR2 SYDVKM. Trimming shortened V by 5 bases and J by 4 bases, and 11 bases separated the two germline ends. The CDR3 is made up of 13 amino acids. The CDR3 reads CASSAPPGTEAFF. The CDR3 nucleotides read TGTGCCAGCAGTGCCCCCCCAGGCACTGAAGCTTTCTTT.

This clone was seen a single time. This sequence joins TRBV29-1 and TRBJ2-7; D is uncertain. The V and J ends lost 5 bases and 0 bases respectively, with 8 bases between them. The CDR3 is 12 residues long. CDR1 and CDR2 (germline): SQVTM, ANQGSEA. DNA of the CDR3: TGCAGCGTTTCCCTGAGCTCCTACGAGCAGTACTTC. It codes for CSVSLSSYEQYF.

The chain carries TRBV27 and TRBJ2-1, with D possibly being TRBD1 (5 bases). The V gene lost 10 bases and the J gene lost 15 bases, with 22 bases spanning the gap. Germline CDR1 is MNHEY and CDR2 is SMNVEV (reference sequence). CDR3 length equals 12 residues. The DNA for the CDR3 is TGTGCCACTCTTGGTGGCAGGGCGGTTCCGTTCTTC. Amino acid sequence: CATLGGRAVPFF.

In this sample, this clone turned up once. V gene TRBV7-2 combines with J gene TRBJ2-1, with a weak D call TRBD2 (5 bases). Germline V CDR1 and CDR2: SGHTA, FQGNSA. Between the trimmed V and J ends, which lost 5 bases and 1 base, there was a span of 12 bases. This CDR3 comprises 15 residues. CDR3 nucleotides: TGTGCCAGCAGCCAAGACCGGGGTTCCTACAATGAGCAGTTCTTC. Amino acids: CASSQDRGSYNEQFF.

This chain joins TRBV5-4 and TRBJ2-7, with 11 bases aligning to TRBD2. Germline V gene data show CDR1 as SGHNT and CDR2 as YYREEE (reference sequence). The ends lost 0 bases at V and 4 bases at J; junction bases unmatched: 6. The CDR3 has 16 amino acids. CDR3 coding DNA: TGTGCCAGCAGCTTGGGAGGGACTAGCGGACTATACGAGCAGTACTTC. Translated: CASSLGGTSGLYEQYF.